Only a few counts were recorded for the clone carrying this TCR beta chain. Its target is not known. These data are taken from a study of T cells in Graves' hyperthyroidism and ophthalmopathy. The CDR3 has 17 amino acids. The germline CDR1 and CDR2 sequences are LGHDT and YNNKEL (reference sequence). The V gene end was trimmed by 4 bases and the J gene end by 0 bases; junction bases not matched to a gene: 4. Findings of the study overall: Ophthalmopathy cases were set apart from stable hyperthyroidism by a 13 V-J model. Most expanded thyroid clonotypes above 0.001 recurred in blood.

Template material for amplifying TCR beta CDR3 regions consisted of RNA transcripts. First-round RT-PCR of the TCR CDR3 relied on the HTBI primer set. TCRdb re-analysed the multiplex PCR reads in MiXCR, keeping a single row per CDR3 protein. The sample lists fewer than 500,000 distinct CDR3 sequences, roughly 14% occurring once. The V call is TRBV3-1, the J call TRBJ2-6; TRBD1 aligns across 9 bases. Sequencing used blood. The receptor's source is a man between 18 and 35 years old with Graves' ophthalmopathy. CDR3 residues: CASSRGQGTSGANVLTF. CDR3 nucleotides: TGTGCCAGCAGCCGCGGACAGGGGACCTCTGGGGCCAACGTCCTGACTTTC.